These T cell receptor beta chains were read from a single sample in a study of cytomegalovirus exposure and HLA in healthy donors. Method: immunoSEQ multiplex PCR; TCRdb's copy keeps in-frame clones and lacks some. The sample gives 150,000 to 200,000 clones, approximately 81% of which show up once; roughly 10% is in the top ten. Specimen: PBMCs. All receptors derive from a man aged 30-40 years in good health and CMV-seropositive. Both conserved end residues are part of each CDR3. Fields, in order: V gene, clone size, D gene, J gene, CDR3 length, CDR3 DNA, CDR3 protein. A D gene is named only where the DNA matches it firmly. The size entry is marked missing in some rows and otherwise reads once, few, many or a size class.

TRBV28	.	.	TRBJ1-1	16	TGTGCCATCCTCATCCAGGGGCACATTAAGAACGGTGAAGCTTTCTTT	CAILIQGHIKNGEAFF
TRBV7-2	.	.	TRBJ2-2	15	TGTGCCAGCAGCTTAGCATCGGGGTACACCGGGGAGCTGTTTTTT	CASSLASGYTGELFF
TRBV7-3	.	.	TRBJ1-1	16	TGTGCCAGCAGCTTATCCCCAGGGCCCATGAACACTGAAGCTTTCTTT	CASSLSPGPMNTEAFF
TRBV5-4	.	TRBD2	TRBJ2-5	15	TGTGCCAGCAGCTTGAGTCTAGCGGGAGGTGAGACCCAGTACTTC	CASSLSLAGGETQYF
TRBV18	.	.	TRBJ2-1	11	TGTGCCAGCTCACCGGAGACTGAGCAGTTCTTC	CASSPETEQFF
TRBV18	.	TRBD2	TRBJ2-5	17	TGTGCCAGCTCACCGGAGGGTAGCGGGAGTGGGCTTGAGACCCAGTACTTC	CASSPEGSGSGLETQYF
TRBV4-1	.	TRBD1	TRBJ2-2	15	TGCGCCAGCAGCCTAAGGACAGGAAACACCGGGGAGCTGTTTTTT	CASSLRTGNTGELFF
TRBV28	.	.	TRBJ2-2	14	TGTGCCAGCAGTCCCCTACCAGGGGCCGGGGAGCTGTTTTTT	CASSPLPGAGELFF
TRBV4-3	.	.	TRBJ1-3	18	TGCGCCAGCAGCCAGGCGATAGTCGGGGGGCTCTCTGGAAACACCATATATTTT	CASSQAIVGGLSGNTIYF
TRBV5-1	.	.	TRBJ1-1	11	TGCGCCAGCAGCTTGCGGTGGGAAGCTTTCTTT	CASSLRWEAFF
TRBV4-2	.	.	TRBJ2-3	15	TGTGCCAGCAGCCGACTAACCGACAGCACAGATACGCAGTATTTT	CASSRLTDSTDTQYF
TRBV28	once	.	TRBJ1-2	15	TGTGCCAGCAGTGACTTAATTGGACAAGGCTATGGCTACACCTTC	CASSDLIGQGYGYTF
TRBV5-4	.	.	TRBJ1-5	14	TGTGCCAGCAGCTCGGACAGAGACAATCAGCCCCAGCATTTT	CASSSDRDNQPQHF
TRBV5-1	once	.	TRBJ2-7	15	TGCGCCAGCAGCTTGGGCAGGGGCCCTACCTACGAGCAGTACTTC	CASSLGRGPTYEQYF
TRBV7-8	few	.	TRBJ2-4	13	TGTGCCAGCAGCTTACTGGGGGGAAACATTCAGTACTTC	CASSLLGGNIQYF
TRBV18	.	.	TRBJ1-5	15	TGTGCCAGCTCACTTGAGGCAGGACTTTATCAGCCCCAGCATTTT	CASSLEAGLYQPQHF
TRBV5-1	.	.	TRBJ2-5	14	TGCGCCAGCAGCCCAAGACAGTACCAAGAGACCCAGTACTTC	CASSPRQYQETQYF
TRBV19	.	TRBD1	TRBJ1-5	15	TGTGCCAGTAGTTCCGGACAGGGAGGCAATCAGCCCCAGCATTTT	CASSSGQGGNQPQHF
TRBV9	.	TRBD1	TRBJ2-3	17	TGTGCCAGCAGCGTAGGGGCCGGGACAGGGATAACAGATACGCAGTATTTT	CASSVGAGTGITDTQYF
TRBV4-2	.	TRBD2	TRBJ2-7	16	TGTGCCAGCAGCTTGTCGCTAGCGGGAGGGGCCTACGAGCAGTACTTC	CASSLSLAGGAYEQYF
TRBV4-3	.	TRBD1	TRBJ1-6	14	TGCGCCAGCCGTTTCGGGGACAGGAATTCACCCCTCCACTTT	CASRFGDRNSPLHF
TRBV6-1	.	.	TRBJ1-3	15	TGTGCCAGCATGTGGACAGCCTACTCTGGAAACACCATATATTTT	CASMWTAYSGNTIYF
TRBV6-6	once	.	TRBJ2-1	14	TGTGCCAGCACCCTAGCACCCCTTTACAATGAGCAGTTCTTC	CASTLAPLYNEQFF
TRBV19	.	TRBD2	TRBJ2-1	16	TGTGCCAGCCAACCTCTGGCGGGGGGGCTGTACAATGAGCAGTTCTTC	CASQPLAGGLYNEQFF
TRBV19	.	TRBD1	TRBJ1-5	15	TGTGCCAGTAGTACAGGGGGCTATAGCAATCAGCCCCAGCATTTT	CASSTGGYSNQPQHF
TRBV13	once	.	TRBJ2-5	12	TGTGCCAGCAGCACAAATCGAGAGACCCAGTACTTC	CASSTNRETQYF
TRBV4-3	.	TRBD1	TRBJ2-2	16	TGCGCCAGCAGCCTTACAGGGGGCGGAAACACCGGGGAGCTGTTTTTT	CASSLTGGGNTGELFF
TRBV4-1	.	.	TRBJ2-1	12	TGCGCCAGCAGCCAAATCGGTAATGAGCAGTTCTTC	CASSQIGNEQFF
TRBV6-6	.	TRBD2	TRBJ2-4	15	TGTGCCAGCAATCTAGCGGGACTAGCCAAAAACATTCAGTACTTC	CASNLAGLAKNIQYF
TRBV5-1	few	TRBD2	TRBJ2-1	14	TGCGCCAGCAGCTTGGGGCCTAGCGGTGGTGAGCAGTTCTTC	CASSLGPSGGEQFF
TRBV28	.	.	TRBJ1-1	13	TGTGCCAGCACCCCTAGGGGAAACACTGAAGCTTTCTTT	CASTPRGNTEAFF
TRBV7-2	.	TRBD1	TRBJ2-4	14	TGTGCCAGCAGCTCGGGACAGCAAAAAAACATTCAGTACTTC	CASSSGQQKNIQYF
TRBV7-3	.	TRBD1	TRBJ1-5	15	TGTGCCAGCAGCTTGGACAGGGCCGCCAATCAGCCCCAGCATTTT	CASSLDRAANQPQHF
TRBV9	.	.	TRBJ2-5	13	TGTGCCAGCAGCCAAGACCCGTCGGGGACCCAGTACTTC	CASSQDPSGTQYF
TRBV6-4	.	.	TRBJ1-2	15	TGTGCCAGCAGTGACACAGGTTCACGGGTCGGTGGCTACACCTTC	CASSDTGSRVGGYTF
TRBV28	.	.	TRBJ1-4	17	TGTGCCAGCATCCACAAACGCCCCAGGGGTACTAATGAAAAACTGTTTTTT	CASIHKRPRGTNEKLFF
TRBV2	.	.	TRBJ2-1	15	TGTGCCAGCAGTGAGGCGGTTACGGTCTACAATGAGCAGTTCTTC	CASSEAVTVYNEQFF
TRBV27	.	TRBD1	TRBJ1-5	15	TGTGCCAGAGTTAGGACAGGAATAAGGAGCCGGCCCCAGCATTTT	CARVRTGIRSRPQHF
TRBV5-4	.	.	TRBJ1-2	16	TGTGCCAGCAGCTTGGACGCTAGGACCCGGGGTTCTGGCTACACCTTC	CASSLDARTRGSGYTF
TRBV30	.	.	TRBJ1-5	17	TGTGCCTGGAGTCTATCCGAGCACGGGTCGAGGAATCAGCCCCAGCATTTT	CAWSLSEHGSRNQPQHF
TRBV28	once	.	TRBJ1-2	15	TGTGCCAGCAGTTTCCTCGGCAGGGGTAACTATGGCTACACCTTC	CASSFLGRGNYGYTF
TRBV13	.	.	TRBJ1-1	14	TGTGCCAGCAGCTTAGGTCTCGGTTCCACTGAAGCTTTCTTT	CASSLGLGSTEAFF
TRBV15	.	TRBD1	TRBJ1-5	17	TGTGCCACCAGCAGAGGCTTAGACAGGGGATTTTATCAGCCCCAGCATTTT	CATSRGLDRGFYQPQHF
TRBV6-5	once	.	TRBJ2-7	12	TGTGCCAGCAGTTACCCCGGGGGAGGGCAGTACTTC	CASSYPGGGQYF
TRBV12-2	.	.	TRBJ2-5	16	TGTGCAAGTCGCTTAGTAAGAGCGGGGGCGAGGGAGACCCAGTACTTC	CASRLVRAGARETQYF
TRBV6-1	once	TRBD2	TRBJ2-7	15	TGTGCCAGCAGGAGGACTAGCGGAGAGTTCTACGAGCAGTACTTC	CASRRTSGEFYEQYF
TRBV4-3	.	.	TRBJ2-5	13	TGCGCCAGCGCCCCGGGGTACCAAGAGACCCAGTACTTC	CASAPGYQETQYF
TRBV10-2	.	TRBD2	TRBJ2-7	14	TGCGCCAGCAGTGAACTAGCGCGGCGCTACGAGCAGTACTTC	CASSELARRYEQYF
TRBV28	.	.	TRBJ1-2	13	TGTGCCAGCAGTTTATCGTCTATTCATGGCTACACCTTC	CASSLSSIHGYTF
TRBV6-4	.	TRBD1	TRBJ1-2	14	TGTGCCAGCAGTGGCGGGACAGGGGTTGGTGGCTACACCTTC	CASSGGTGVGGYTF
TRBV28	.	.	TRBJ2-7	13	TGTGCCAGCAGTGAACCCCAGGACTACGAGCAGTACTTC	CASSEPQDYEQYF
TRBV7-9	.	.	TRBJ1-6	15	TGTGCCAGCAGCTTATCCGGGACCTATAATTCACCCCTCCACTTT	CASSLSGTYNSPLHF
TRBV9	.	TRBD1	TRBJ1-4	18	TGTGCCAGCAGCTTCCAACCGGGACAGGGGACAACTAATGAAAAACTGTTTTTT	CASSFQPGQGTTNEKLFF
TRBV7-2	.	.	TRBJ2-1	18	TGTGCCAGCAGCTTAAGGAGGATGCGACTGGAGTCCTACAATGAGCAGTTCTTC	CASSLRRMRLESYNEQFF
TRBV7-9	.	TRBD1	TRBJ2-7	16	TGTGCCAGCAGCTTGGGGCCGACAGGGGGGCTCTACGAGCAGTACTTC	CASSLGPTGGLYEQYF